Listed here are 8 T cell receptor beta chains from one sample, sequenced in a study of response to subunit inactivated influenza vaccine. TCRdb redid the calling of the RT-PCR reads with MiXCR, one entry per CDR3 protein. Of more than 700,000 distinct CDR3 sequences listed, approximately 21% are singletons. Source: PBMCs from blood, taken approximately 5 days after vaccination. These TCRs come from a man aged 45-60 years who received an inactivated influenza vaccine.

There are a few counts of this clonotype. The gene calls are TRBV6-1 and TRBJ1-6, with D perhaps TRBD1 (5 bases). V shed 5 bases and J shed 10 bases, with 18 bases lying between them. Germline V gene lookup returns CDR1 MNHNS and CDR2 SASEGT. This CDR3 spans 15 amino acids. Here the CDR3 DNA reads TGTGCCAGCAGTAGGCCGGGACTTCGCTTCTCACCCCTCCACTTT. Protein product: CASSRPGLRFSPLHF.

This clonotype has only a few counts. This chain connects TRBV3-1 to TRBJ2-7; D unclear. CDR3 length: 13 amino acids. Germline V gives CDR1 LGHDT, CDR2 YNNKEL (reference sequence). The V and J ends lost 2 bases and 5 bases respectively, with 10 bases between them. The CDR3 region has the DNA TGTGCCAGCAGCCAACTGAAAACGGACGAGCAGTACTTC. It yields the protein CASSQLKTDEQYF.

The chain links TRBV25-1 to TRBJ2-7; 14 bases match TRBD2. The V gene end was trimmed by 2 bases and the J gene end by 2 bases; junction bases not matched to a gene: 2. Germline CDR1 is MGHDK and CDR2 is SYGVNS. CDR3 length: 16 amino acids. This chain's CDR3 is CASSEMGLAGAYEQYF. DNA for the CDR3: TGTGCCAGCAGTGAAATGGGACTAGCGGGAGCCTACGAGCAGTACTTC.

In this sample, this clonotype turned up a few times. The chain has TRBV7-2 and TRBJ2-1; 14 nucleotides agree with TRBD2. This CDR3 region has 15 residues. Germline CDR1 is SGHTA and CDR2 is FQGNSA. V was clipped by 6 bases and J by 7 bases; unmatched bases: 5. This CDR3 is CASRFRLAGGNEQFF. The CDR3 DNA reads TGTGCCAGCAGATTCCGACTAGCGGGAGGGAATGAGCAGTTCTTC.

This clonotype showed up just a few times. The chain recombines TRBV5-1 with TRBJ2-3; D unresolved. Per the germline V gene, CDR1 is SGHRS and CDR2 is YFSETQ. V shed 0 bases and J shed 2 bases, with 7 bases lying between them. This CDR3 is built from 14 residues. The CDR3 sequence: CASSLGDFTDTQYF. CDR3 DNA: TGCGCCAGCAGCTTGGGGGATTTCACAGATACGCAGTATTTT.

Concerning this clonotype itself: At one end, the junction sequence differs from germline, possibly due to a read error. The V gene is TRBV3-1, the J gene TRBJ2-2; TRBD2 matches at 12 bases. This CDR3 has 16 amino acids. The germline CDR1 and CDR2 sequences are LGHDT and YNNKEL (reference sequence). CDR3 DNA sequence: TGTGCCAGCAGACAAGGACTAGCGGGGTCAACCGGGGAGCTGTTTTTT. This translates into CASRQGLAGSTGELFF. Together with reference TRBV3-1 and TRBJ2-2, the CDR3 gives the full variable domain: DTAVSQTPKYLVTQMGNDKSIKCEQNLGHDTMYWYKQDSKKFLKIMFSYNNKELIINETVPNRFSPKSPDKAHLNLHINSLELGDSAVYFCASRQGLAGSTGELFFGEGSRLTVL.

V usage is TRBV20-1 and J usage is TRBJ2-1; 14 bases map to TRBD2. With 6 bases clipped from V and 8 bases from J, the junction kept 12 bases outside the gene matches. CDR3 length: 16 amino acids. Germline CDR1 is DFQATT and CDR2 is SNEGSKA (reference sequence). The CDR3: CSAPPTSGRVLHEQFF. The CDR3 coding sequence is TGCAGTGCGCCCCCGACTAGCGGGAGGGTGCTCCATGAGCAGTTCTTC.

This clonotype was picked up a small number of times. This chain uses TRBV28 with TRBJ2-1; 8 bases match TRBD2. Germline lookup yields CDR1 MDHEN and CDR2 SYDVKM. The J segment lost 2 bases and the V segment lost 7 bases, leaving 7 bases of the junction unmatched. The CDR3 spans 15 residues. The CDR3 loop reads CASKPPGLAYNEQFF. The DNA for the CDR3 is TGTGCCAGCAAACCGCCGGGACTAGCCTACAATGAGCAGTTCTTC.